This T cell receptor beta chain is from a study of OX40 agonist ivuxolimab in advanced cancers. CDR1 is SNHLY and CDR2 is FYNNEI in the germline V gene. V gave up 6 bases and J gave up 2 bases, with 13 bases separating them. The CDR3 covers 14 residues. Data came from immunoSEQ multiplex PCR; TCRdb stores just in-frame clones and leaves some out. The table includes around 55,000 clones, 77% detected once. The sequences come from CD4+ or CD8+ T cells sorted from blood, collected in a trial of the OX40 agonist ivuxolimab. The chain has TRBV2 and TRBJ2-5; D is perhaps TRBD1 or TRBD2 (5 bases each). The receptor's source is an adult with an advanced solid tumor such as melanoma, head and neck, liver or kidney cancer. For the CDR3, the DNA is TGTGCCAGCAGCCCGGGGCTGGGACAAGAGACCCAGTACTTC. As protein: CASSPGLGQETQYF.